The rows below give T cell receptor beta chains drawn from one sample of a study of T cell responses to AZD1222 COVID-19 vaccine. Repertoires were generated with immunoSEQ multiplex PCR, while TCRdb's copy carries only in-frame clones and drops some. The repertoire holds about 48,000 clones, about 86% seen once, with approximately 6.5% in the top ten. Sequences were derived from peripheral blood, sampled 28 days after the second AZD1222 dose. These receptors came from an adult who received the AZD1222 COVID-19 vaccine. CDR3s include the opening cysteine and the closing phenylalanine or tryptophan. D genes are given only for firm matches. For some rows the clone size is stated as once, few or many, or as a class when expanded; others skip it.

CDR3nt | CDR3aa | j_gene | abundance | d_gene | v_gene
TGTGCCAGCAGCTTATCCCGGGCGGACGGCCCAGGGCCCAAGAACACTGAAGCTTTCTTT | CASSLSRADGPGPKNTEAFF | TRBJ1-1 | NA | NA | TRBV7-3
TGTGCCAGCAGCTTAGAGGGGGGTGCCTACGAGCAGTACTTC | CASSLEGGAYEQYF | TRBJ2-7 | NA | NA | TRBV7-3
TGTGCCAGCAGCCAAGGGGGGAAGGGATCACCCCTCCACTTT | CASSQGGKGSPLHF | TRBJ1-6 | once | NA | TRBV7-3
TGTGCCACCAGGGAGAGCTCTGGAAACACCATATATTTT | CATRESSGNTIYF | TRBJ1-3 | NA | NA | TRBV24-1
TGTGCCAGCAGTTACGTCGTCGGGGAGACCCAGTACTTC | CASSYVVGETQYF | TRBJ2-5 | NA | NA | TRBV6-6
TGTGCCAGTAGTATCCCCCCGCCCAGTGAGCAGTTCTTC | CASSIPPPSEQFF | TRBJ2-1 | NA | NA | TRBV19
TGTGCCAGCAGCCAGGAAGCACAAGAGACCCAGTACTTC | CASSQEAQETQYF | TRBJ2-5 | NA | NA | TRBV13
TGTGCCTGGCGACGAGGACTTTCCTACAATGAGCAGTTCTTC | CAWRRGLSYNEQFF | TRBJ2-1 | NA | NA | TRBV30
TGCGCCAGCAGCCCCGACAGGGGGCCGGATCAGCCCCAGCATTTT | CASSPDRGPDQPQHF | TRBJ1-5 | NA | TRBD1 | TRBV4-1
TGTGCCAGCAGCCTACAGGGGGCGGGCACAGATACGCAGTATTTT | CASSLQGAGTDTQYF | TRBJ2-3 | NA | TRBD1 | TRBV28
TGTGCCAGCAGCCCATCCTTTAGCGGGAGGGAGACCCAGTACTTC | CASSPSFSGRETQYF | TRBJ2-5 | NA | TRBD2 | TRBV7-6
TGTGCCAGCAGTCCCGGCAATGAGCAGTTCTTC | CASSPGNEQFF | TRBJ2-1 | few | NA | TRBV7-8
TGTGCCAGCAAGGCTACGGACCATGAGTACTTC | CASKATDHEYF | TRBJ2-4 | NA | NA | TRBV27
TGCGCCAGCAGCCCCGCCTTGACCGACAATGAGCAGTTCTTC | CASSPALTDNEQFF | TRBJ2-1 | NA | NA | TRBV5-1
TGTGCCAGCAGCCGGACAGGGGGAAATAATTCACCCCTCCACTTT | CASSRTGGNNSPLHF | TRBJ1-6 | NA | TRBD1 | TRBV5-4
TGTGCCAGCAGTTTATCGTTAGCGGGCGGAGGAGGGGTTAATGAGCAGTTCTTC | CASSLSLAGGGGVNEQFF | TRBJ2-1 | NA | TRBD2 | TRBV28
TGTGCCAGCAGCTTAGGGACAGACTACTATGGCTACACCTTC | CASSLGTDYYGYTF | TRBJ1-2 | once | NA | TRBV7-9
TGCGCCAGCAGTCAAGGGCGGGAGCGGTACGAGCAGTACTTC | CASSQGRERYEQYF | TRBJ2-7 | NA | TRBD2 | TRBV23-1
TGCGCCAGCAGCCCAAGGGGAGGCAGGGGGCCTCGCACAGATACGCAGTATTTT | CASSPRGGRGPRTDTQYF | TRBJ2-3 | NA | TRBD1 | TRBV4-1
TGTGCCAGCAGTCCCACGACAGGTAGCACAGATACGCAGTATTTT | CASSPTTGSTDTQYF | TRBJ2-3 | few | NA | TRBV6-4
TGTGCCAGCAGCAAAGCGTGGGGCAGATACAATTCACCCCTCCACTTT | CASSKAWGRYNSPLHF | TRBJ1-6 | NA | NA | TRBV21-1
TGTGCCAGCAGTAGGCCGGGACAGGTTTTCGAGCAGTACTTC | CASSRPGQVFEQYF | TRBJ2-7 | NA | TRBD1 | TRBV28
TGCGCCAGCAGCGTCGGACAGGGGAGGACCTACGAGCAGTACTTC | CASSVGQGRTYEQYF | TRBJ2-7 | NA | TRBD1 | TRBV5-1
TGTGCCAGCAGCCCCGGAGACGTAGGCTACACCTTC | CASSPGDVGYTF | TRBJ1-2 | NA | NA | TRBV28
TGTGCCAGCAGTTTAAACGAGGGAGCTAGCGGGAGCTACGAGCAGTACTTC | CASSLNEGASGSYEQYF | TRBJ2-7 | NA | TRBD2 | TRBV27
TGTGCCAGCCGCGGAGTGGGGGACAGGGGCTACGAGCAGTACTTC | CASRGVGDRGYEQYF | TRBJ2-7 | NA | TRBD1 | TRBV5-6
TGTGCCAGCAGTTACGCGGGACAGGGGCTATACGAGCAGTACTTC | CASSYAGQGLYEQYF | TRBJ2-7 | NA | TRBD1 | TRBV6-5
TGTGCCAGCAGTTACGCTCAGGGAGCAGATACGCAGTATTTT | CASSYAQGADTQYF | TRBJ2-3 | NA | NA | TRBV6-2/TRBV6-3